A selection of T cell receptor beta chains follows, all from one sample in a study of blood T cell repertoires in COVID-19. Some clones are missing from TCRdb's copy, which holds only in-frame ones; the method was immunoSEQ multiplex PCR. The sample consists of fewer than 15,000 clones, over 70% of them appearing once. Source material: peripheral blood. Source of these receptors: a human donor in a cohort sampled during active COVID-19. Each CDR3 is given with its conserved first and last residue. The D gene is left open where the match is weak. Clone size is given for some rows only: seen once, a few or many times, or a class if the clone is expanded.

CASRAPRSGGYQPQHF | TGTGCCAGTAGAGCCCCAAGATCGGGGGGCTATCAGCCCCAGCATTTT | TRBJ1-5 | - | few | TRBV19
CASSSYTHGKNIQYF | TGTGCCAGCAGTTCCTACACCCACGGGAAAAACATTCAGTACTTC | TRBJ2-4 | - | once | TRBV28
CASAMGQGDGYTF | TGTGCTAGTGCCATGGGACAGGGGGACGGCTACACCTTC | TRBJ1-2 | TRBD1 | - | TRBV12-5
CAISEQIVPGELFF | TGTGCCATCAGTGAGCAGATCGTGCCCGGGGAGCTGTTTTTT | TRBJ2-2 | - | - | TRBV10-3
CASSEEAGRQEQYF | TGTGCCAGCAGTGAAGAAGCGGGAAGGCAAGAGCAGTACTTC | TRBJ2-7 | TRBD2 | - | TRBV6-4
CASSYLGGYNEQFF | TGTGCCAGCAGTTATTTGGGGGGCTACAATGAGCAGTTCTTC | TRBJ2-1 | - | - | TRBV6-5
CASGAFGVTQYF | TGTGCCAGCGGGGCCTTTGGGGTCACGCAGTATTTT | TRBJ2-3 | - | - | TRBV12-3/TRBV12-4
CASSLRSAGTAGNTIYF | TGTGCCAGCAGCTTGAGGTCCGCAGGTACAGCTGGAAACACCATATATTTT | TRBJ1-3 | - | - | TRBV5-6
CASSETRLAGGSSYNEQFF | TGTGCCAGCAGTGAAACCCGACTAGCGGGAGGGAGCTCCTACAATGAGCAGTTCTTC | TRBJ2-1 | TRBD2 | - | TRBV6-1
CASSLGTSSEQFF | TGTGCCAGCAGTTTAGGGACTAGCAGCGAGCAGTTCTTC | TRBJ2-1 | TRBD2 | - | TRBV12-3/TRBV12-4
CASSVSSHPTDTQYF | TGTGCCAGCAGTGTTTCGAGCCACCCCACAGATACGCAGTATTTT | TRBJ2-3 | - | - | TRBV6-2/TRBV6-3
CASRRLAVGELFF | TGTGCCAGCCGACGACTAGCGGTGGGGGAGCTGTTTTTT | TRBJ2-2 | TRBD2 | - | TRBV5-6
CASSPGTSGTVYEQYF | TGTGCCAGCAGCCCCGGGACTAGCGGGACCGTCTACGAGCAGTACTTC | TRBJ2-7 | TRBD2 | - | TRBV9
CASSLSDEQFF | TGTGCCAGCAGTCTTAGCGATGAGCAGTTCTTC | TRBJ2-1 | - | once | TRBV12-3/TRBV12-4